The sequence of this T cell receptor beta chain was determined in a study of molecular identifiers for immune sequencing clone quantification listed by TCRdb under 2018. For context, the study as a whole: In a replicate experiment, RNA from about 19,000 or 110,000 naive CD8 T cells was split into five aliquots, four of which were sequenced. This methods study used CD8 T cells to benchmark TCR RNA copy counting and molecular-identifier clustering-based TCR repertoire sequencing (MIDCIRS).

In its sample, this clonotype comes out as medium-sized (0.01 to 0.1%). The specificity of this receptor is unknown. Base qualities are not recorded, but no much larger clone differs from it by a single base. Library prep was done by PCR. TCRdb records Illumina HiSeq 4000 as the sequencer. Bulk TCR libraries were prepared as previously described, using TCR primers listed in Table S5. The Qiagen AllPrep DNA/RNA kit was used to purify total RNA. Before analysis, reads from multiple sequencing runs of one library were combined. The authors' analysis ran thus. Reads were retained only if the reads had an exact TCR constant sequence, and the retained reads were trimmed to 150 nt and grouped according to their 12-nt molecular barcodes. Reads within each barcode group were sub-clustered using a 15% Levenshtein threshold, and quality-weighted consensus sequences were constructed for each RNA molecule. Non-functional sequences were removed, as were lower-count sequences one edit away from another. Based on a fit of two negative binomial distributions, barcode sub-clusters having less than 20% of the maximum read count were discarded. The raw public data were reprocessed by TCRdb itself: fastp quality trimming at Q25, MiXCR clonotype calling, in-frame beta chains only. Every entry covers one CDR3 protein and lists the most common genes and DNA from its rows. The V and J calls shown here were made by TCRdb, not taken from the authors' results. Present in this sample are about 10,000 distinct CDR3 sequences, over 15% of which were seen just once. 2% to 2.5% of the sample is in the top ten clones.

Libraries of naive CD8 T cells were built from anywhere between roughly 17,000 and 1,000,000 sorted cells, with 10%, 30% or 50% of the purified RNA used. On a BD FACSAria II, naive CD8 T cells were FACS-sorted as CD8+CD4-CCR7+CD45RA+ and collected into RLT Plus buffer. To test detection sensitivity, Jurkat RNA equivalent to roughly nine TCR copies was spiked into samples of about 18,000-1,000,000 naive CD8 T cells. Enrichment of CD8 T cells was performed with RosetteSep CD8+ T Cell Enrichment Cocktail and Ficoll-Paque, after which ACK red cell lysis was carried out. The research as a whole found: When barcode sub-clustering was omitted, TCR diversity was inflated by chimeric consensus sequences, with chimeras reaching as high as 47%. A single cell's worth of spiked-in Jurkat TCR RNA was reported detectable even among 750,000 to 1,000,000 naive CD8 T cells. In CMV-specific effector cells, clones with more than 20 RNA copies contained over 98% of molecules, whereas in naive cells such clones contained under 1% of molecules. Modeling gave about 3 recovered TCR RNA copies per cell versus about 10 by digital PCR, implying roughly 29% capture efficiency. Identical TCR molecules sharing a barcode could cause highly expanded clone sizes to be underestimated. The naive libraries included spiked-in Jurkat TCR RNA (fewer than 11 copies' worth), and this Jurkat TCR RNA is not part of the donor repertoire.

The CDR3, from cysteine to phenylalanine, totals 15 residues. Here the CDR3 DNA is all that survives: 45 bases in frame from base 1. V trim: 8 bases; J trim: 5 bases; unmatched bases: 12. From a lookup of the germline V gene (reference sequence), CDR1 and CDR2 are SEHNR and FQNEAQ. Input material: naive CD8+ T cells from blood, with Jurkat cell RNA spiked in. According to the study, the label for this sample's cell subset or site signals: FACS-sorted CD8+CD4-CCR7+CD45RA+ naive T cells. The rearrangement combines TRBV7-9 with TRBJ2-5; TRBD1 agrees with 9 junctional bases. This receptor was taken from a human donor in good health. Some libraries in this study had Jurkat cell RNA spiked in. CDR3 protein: CASRGTGPSRETQYF. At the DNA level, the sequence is TGTGCCAGCCGGGGGACAGGGCCATCAAGGGAGACCCAGTACTTC.